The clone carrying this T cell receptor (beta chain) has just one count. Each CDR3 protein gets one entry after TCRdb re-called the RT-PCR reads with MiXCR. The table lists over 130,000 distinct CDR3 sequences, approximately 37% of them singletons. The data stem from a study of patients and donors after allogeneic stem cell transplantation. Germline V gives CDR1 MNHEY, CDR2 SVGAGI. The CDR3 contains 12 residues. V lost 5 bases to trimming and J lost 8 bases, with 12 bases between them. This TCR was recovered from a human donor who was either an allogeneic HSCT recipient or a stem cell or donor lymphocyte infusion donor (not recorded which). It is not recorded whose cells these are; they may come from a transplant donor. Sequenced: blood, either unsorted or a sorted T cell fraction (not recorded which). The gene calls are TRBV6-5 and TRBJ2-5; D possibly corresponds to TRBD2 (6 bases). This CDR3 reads CASSKMGGTQYF. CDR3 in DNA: TGTGCCAGCAGTAAAATGGGAGGAACCCAGTACTTC.